The sequence of this T cell receptor (beta chain) was determined in a study of molecular identifiers for immune sequencing clone quantification. This clonotype was counted at least ten times. For naive CD8 T cells, sorting used the CD8+CD4-CCR7+CD45RA+ phenotype. Per germline, CDR1 MNHEY and CDR2 SVGAGI. CDR3 length: 16 amino acids. Between the trimmed V and J ends, which lost 1 base and 2 bases, there was a span of 14 bases. Each CDR3 protein gets one entry after TCRdb re-called the PCR reads with MiXCR. The data hold about 640,000 distinct CDR3 sequences, with 20% observed a single time. Sequencing was performed on naive CD8+ T cells from blood, with Jurkat cell RNA spiked in. Indicated subset: FACS-sorted CD8+CD4-CCR7+CD45RA+ naive T cells. This chain joins TRBV6-5 and TRBJ2-5; D possibly matches TRBD1 or TRBD2 (7 bases each). The clonotype was recovered from a human donor in good health. Some libraries in this study had Jurkat cell RNA spiked in. The CDR3 bases are TGTGCCAGCAGTTACTGGCAGGGGGGAGGGCAAGAGACCCAGTACTTC. As protein: CASSYWQGGGQETQYF.